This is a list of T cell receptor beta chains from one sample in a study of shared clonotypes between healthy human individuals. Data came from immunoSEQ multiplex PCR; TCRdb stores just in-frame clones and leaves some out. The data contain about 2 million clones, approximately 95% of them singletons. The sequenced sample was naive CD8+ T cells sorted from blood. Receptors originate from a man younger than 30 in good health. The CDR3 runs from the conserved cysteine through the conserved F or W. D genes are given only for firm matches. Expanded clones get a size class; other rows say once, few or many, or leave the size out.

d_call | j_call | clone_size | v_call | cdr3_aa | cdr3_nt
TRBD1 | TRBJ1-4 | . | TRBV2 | CASSEVGQGFEKLFF | TGTGCCAGCAGTGAAGTGGGACAGGGTTTTGAAAAACTGTTTTTT
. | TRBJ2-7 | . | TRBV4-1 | CASSTRGTSSYEQYF | TGCGCCAGCAGTACACGAGGGACATCTTCCTACGAGCAGTACTTC
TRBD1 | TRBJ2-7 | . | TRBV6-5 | CASSLQVGTGDEQYF | TGTGCCAGCAGTCTCCAGGTCGGGACAGGGGACGAGCAGTACTTC
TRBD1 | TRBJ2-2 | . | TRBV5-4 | CASSRDRGNTGELFF | TGTGCCAGCAGCCGGGACAGGGGTAACACCGGGGAGCTGTTTTTT
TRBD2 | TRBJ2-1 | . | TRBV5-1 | CASSFEGGSYNEQFF | TGCGCCAGCAGCTTTGAGGGAGGGTCCTACAATGAGCAGTTCTTC
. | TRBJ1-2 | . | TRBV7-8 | CASSLESAEPLYTF | TGTGCCAGCAGCTTAGAATCGGCAGAACCCCTCTACACCTTC
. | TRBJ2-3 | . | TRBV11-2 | CASRRGGDTQYF | TGTGCCAGCAGAAGGGGGGGAGATACGCAGTATTTT
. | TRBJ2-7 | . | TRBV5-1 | CASSSHRTEYEQYF | TGCGCCAGCAGCTCCCACAGGACTGAGTACGAGCAGTACTTC
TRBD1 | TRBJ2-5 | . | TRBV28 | CASSPAQSAGTGQETQYF | TGTGCCAGCAGTCCCGCTCAATCCGCTGGGACAGGCCAAGAGACCCAGTACTTC
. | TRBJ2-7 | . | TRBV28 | CASTLMRDGSYEQYF | TGTGCCAGCACCTTGATGAGGGACGGCTCCTACGAGCAGTACTTC
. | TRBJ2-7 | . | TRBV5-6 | CASSLEQGFYEQYF | TGTGCCAGCAGCTTGGAACAGGGATTCTACGAGCAGTACTTC
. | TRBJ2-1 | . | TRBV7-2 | CASSLRGSEQFF | TGTGCCAGCAGCTTACGGGGGAGTGAGCAGTTCTTC
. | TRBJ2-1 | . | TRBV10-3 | CAINDYANEQFF | TGTGCCATCAACGACTACGCCAATGAGCAGTTCTTC
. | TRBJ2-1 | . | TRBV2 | CASSDRGMSYNEQFF | TGTGCCAGCAGTGACCGGGGAATGAGCTACAATGAGCAGTTCTTC
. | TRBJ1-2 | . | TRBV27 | CASSMEGGYGYTF | TGTGCCAGCAGTATGGAAGGAGGCTATGGCTACACCTTC
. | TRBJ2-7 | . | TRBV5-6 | CASSLGQEVEQYF | TGTGCCAGCAGCTTGGGTCAGGAGGTTGAGCAGTACTTC
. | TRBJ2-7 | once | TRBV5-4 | CASSFSTSSYEQYF | TGTGCCAGCAGCTTTTCTACGAGCTCCTACGAGCAGTACTTC
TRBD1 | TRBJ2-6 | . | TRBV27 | CASSLTGGAGANVLTF | TGTGCCAGCAGCCTTACAGGGGGCGCTGGGGCCAACGTCCTGACTTTC
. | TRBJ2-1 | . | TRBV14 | CASSQEMGVEQFF | TGTGCCAGCAGCCAAGAGATGGGAGTTGAGCAGTTCTTC
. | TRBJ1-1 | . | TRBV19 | CASTPGNTEAFF | TGTGCCAGTACCCCAGGGAACACTGAAGCTTTCTTT